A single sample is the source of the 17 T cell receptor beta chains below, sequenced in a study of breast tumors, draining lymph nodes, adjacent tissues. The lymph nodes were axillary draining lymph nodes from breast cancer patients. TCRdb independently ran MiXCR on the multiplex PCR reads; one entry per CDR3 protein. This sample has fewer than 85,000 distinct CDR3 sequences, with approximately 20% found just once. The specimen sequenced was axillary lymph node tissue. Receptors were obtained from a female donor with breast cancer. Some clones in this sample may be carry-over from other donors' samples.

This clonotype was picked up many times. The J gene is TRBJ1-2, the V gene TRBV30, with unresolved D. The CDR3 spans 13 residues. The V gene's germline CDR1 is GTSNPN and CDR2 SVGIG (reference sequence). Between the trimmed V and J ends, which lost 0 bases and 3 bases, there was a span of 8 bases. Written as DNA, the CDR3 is TGTGCCTGGAGTGTACAGAGGGACTATGGCTACACCTTC. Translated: CAWSVQRDYGYTF.

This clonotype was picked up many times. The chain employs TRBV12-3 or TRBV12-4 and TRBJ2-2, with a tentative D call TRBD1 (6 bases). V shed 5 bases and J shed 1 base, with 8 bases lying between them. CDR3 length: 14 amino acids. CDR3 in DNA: TGTGCCAGCAGTGGGGGACAGAACACCGGGGAGCTGTTTTTT. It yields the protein CASSGGQNTGELFF.

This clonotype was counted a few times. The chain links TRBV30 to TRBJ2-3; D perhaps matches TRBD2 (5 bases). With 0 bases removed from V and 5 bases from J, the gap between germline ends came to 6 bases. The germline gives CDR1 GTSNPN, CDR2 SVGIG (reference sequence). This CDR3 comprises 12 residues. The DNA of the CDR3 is TGTGCCTGGAGTGTAGAGGGAGATACGCAGTATTTT. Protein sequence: CAWSVEGDTQYF.

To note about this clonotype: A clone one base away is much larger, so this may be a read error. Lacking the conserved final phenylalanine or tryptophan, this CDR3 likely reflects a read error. CDR3 coding DNA: TGTGCCAGCAGCCAAAAAACGGGGGGAGGGCAGTACTCC. Its translation: CASSQKTGGGQYS. This chain uses TRBV7-2 with TRBJ2-7; TRBD2 matches 7 bases. This CDR3 has 13 amino acids. Germline CDR1 SGHTA, CDR2 FQGNSA. V dropped 5 bases and J dropped 9; count of bases not matched to a gene: 10.

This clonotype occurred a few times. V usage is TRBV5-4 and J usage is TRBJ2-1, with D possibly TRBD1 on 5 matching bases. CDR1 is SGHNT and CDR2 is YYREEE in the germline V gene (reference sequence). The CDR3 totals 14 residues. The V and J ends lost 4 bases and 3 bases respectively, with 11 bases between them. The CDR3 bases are TGTGCCAGCAGCCCACAGGAAAACTACAATGAGCAGTTCTTC. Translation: CASSPQENYNEQFF.

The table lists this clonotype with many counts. CDR3 nucleotide sequence: TGCAGCGTTAACAGGGTCGGCTATGGCTACACCTTC. It yields the protein CSVNRVGYGYTF. The V call is TRBV29-1, the J call TRBJ1-2, with D perhaps TRBD1 (6 bases). CDR3 length equals 12 residues. The V end lost 5 bases, the J end lost 4 bases, and 11 bases lay between the germline ends. Germline loops: CDR1 SQVTM, CDR2 ANQGSEA.

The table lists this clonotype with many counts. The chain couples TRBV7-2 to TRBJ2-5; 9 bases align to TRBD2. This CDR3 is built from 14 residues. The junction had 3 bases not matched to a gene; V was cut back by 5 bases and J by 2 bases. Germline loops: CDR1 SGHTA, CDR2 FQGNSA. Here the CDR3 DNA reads TGTGCCAGCAGCCTAACTAGCGGGCAAGAGACCCAGTACTTC. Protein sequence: CASSLTSGQETQYF.

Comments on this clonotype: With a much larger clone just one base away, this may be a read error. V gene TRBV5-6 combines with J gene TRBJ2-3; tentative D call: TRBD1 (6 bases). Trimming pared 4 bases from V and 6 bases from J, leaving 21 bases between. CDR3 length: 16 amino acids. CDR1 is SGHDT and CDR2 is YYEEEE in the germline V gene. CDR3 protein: CASSGFEQGLRDTQYF. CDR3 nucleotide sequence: TGTGCCAGCAGCGGGTTTGAGCAGGGGCTTCGGGATACGCAGTATTTT.

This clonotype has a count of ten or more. The CDR3 DNA is TGTGCCAGCAGAGGAGCGGGAGGCGGTACGCAGTATTTT. Amino acids: CASRGAGGGTQYF. The rearrangement links TRBV7-9 to TRBJ2-3, with 9 bases that match TRBD2. Looked up from germline, CDR1 is SEHNR and CDR2 is FQNEAQ (reference sequence). J lost 8 bases, V lost 6 bases, and 6 bases had no gene match. The CDR3 runs 13 residues. The full variable domain, rest sourced from reference TRBV7-9 and TRBJ2-3, is DTGVSQNPRHKITKRGQNVTFRCDPISEHNRLYWYRQTLGQGPEFLTYFQNEAQLEKSRLLSDRFSAERPKGSFSTLEIQRTEQGDSAMYLCASRGAGGGTQYFGPGTRLTVL.

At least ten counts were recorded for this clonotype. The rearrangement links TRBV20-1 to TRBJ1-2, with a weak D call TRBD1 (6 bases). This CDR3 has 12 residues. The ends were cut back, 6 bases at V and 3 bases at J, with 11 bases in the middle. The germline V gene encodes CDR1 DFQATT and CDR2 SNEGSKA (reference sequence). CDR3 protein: CSAKQGDYGYTF. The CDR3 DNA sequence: TGCAGTGCCAAACAGGGAGACTATGGCTACACCTTC.

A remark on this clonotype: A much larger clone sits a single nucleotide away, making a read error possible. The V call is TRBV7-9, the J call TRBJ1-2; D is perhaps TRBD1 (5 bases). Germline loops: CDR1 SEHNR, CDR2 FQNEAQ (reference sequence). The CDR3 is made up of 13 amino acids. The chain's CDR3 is CARSLGTSGGYTF. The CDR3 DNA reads TGTGCCCGCAGCTTAGGGACCTCCGGGGGCTACACCTTC.

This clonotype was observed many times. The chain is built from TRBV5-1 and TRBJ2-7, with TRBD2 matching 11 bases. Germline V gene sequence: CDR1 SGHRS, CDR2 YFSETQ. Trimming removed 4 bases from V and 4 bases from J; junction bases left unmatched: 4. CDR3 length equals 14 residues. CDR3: CASSGGTSGYEQYF. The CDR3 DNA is TGCGCCAGCAGCGGAGGGACTAGCGGATACGAGCAGTACTTC.

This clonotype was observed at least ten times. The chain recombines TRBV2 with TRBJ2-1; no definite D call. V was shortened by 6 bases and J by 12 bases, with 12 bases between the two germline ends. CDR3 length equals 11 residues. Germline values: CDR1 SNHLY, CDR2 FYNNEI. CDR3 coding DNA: TGTGCCAGCAGCACCCCAGCGTCGCAGTTCTTC. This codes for CASSTPASQFF. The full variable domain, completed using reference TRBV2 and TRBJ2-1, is EPEVTQTPSHQVTQMGQEVILRCVPISNHLYFYWYRQILGQKVEFLVSFYNNEISEKSEIFDDQFSVERPDGSNFTLKIRSTKLEDSAMYFCASSTPASQFFGPGTRLTVL.

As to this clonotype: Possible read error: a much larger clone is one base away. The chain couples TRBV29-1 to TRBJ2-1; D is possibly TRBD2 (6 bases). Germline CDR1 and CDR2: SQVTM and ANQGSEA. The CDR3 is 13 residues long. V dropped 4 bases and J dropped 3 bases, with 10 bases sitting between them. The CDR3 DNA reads TGCAGCGTTGCAGTAGCGGACTACAATGAGCAGTTCTTC. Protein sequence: CSVAVADYNEQFF.

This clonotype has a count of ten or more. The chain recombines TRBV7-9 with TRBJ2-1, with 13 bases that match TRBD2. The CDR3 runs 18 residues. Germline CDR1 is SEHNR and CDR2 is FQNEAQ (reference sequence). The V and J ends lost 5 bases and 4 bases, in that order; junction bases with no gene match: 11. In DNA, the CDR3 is TGTGCCAGCAGCCAACAATGGACTAGCGGGAGATTATACAATGAGCAGTTCTTC. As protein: CASSQQWTSGRLYNEQFF.

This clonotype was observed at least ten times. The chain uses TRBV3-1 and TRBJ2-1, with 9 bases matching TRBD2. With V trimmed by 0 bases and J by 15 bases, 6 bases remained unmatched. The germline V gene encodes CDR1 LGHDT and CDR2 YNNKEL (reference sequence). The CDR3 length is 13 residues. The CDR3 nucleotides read TGTGCCAGCAGCCAAGACGATACTAGCGGGCGGTTCTTC. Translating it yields CASSQDDTSGRFF.

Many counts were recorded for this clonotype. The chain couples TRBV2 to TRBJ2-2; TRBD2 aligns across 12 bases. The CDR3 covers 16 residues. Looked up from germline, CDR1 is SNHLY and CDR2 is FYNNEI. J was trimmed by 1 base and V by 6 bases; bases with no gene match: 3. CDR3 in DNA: TGTGCCAGCAGCCAGACTAGCGGGAGGAACACCGGGGAGCTGTTTTTT. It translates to CASSQTSGRNTGELFF.